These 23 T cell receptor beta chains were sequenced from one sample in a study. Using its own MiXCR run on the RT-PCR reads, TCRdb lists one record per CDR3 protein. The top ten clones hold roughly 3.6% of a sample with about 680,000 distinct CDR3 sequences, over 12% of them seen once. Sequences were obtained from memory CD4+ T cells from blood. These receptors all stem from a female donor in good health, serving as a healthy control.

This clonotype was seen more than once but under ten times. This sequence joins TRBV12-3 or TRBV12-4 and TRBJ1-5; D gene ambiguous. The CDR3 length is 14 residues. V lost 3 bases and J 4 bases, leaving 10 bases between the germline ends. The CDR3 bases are TGTGCCAGCAGTTTGAAACAGTTAAATCAGCCCCAGCATTTT. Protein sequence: CASSLKQLNQPQHF.

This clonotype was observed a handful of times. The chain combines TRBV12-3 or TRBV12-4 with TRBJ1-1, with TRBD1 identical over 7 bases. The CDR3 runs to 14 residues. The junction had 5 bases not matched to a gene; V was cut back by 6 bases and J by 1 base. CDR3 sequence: CASRTGTTNTEAFF. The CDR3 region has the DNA TGTGCCAGCAGGACAGGGACCACGAACACTGAAGCTTTCTTT.

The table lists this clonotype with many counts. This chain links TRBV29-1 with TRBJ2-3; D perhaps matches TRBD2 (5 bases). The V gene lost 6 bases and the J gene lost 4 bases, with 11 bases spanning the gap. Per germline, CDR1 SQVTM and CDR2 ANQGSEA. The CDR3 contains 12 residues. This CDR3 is CSVRESADTQYF. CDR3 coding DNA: TGCAGCGTCCGGGAAAGCGCAGATACGCAGTATTTT.

The CDR3 spells CASSEQGWTEAFF. The CDR3 nucleotides are TGTGCCAGCTCAGAACAGGGGTGGACTGAAGCTTTCTTT. The chain is built from TRBV18 and TRBJ1-1; 7 nucleotides match TRBD1. Germline CDR1 reads KGHSH; CDR2 reads LQKENI. The CDR3 contains 13 residues. V lost 5 bases and J lost 5; bases outside the gene matches: 5.

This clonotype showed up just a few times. CDR3 protein: CASSQPPRLGIYNEQFF. DNA for the CDR3: TGTGCCAGCAGCCAACCCCCCCGGCTGGGAATCTACAATGAGCAGTTCTTC. This sequence joins TRBV3-1 and TRBJ2-1; D is ambiguous. V was trimmed by 2 bases and J by 3 bases, leaving 17 bases between them. The CDR3 spans 17 residues. Germline CDR1 reads LGHDT; CDR2 reads YNNKEL (reference sequence).

The CDR3 sequence is CASSLTGTDSTDTQYF. The DNA of the CDR3 is TGCGCCAGCAGCTTGACCGGGACAGACAGCACAGATACGCAGTATTTT. V gene TRBV5-1 combines with J gene TRBJ2-3, with 7 bases that match TRBD1. The germline gives CDR1 SGHRS, CDR2 YFSETQ. The CDR3 has 16 amino acids. The trim removed 1 base at V and 0 bases at J, leaving 5 bases unmatched. Full variable domain (outside the CDR3, taken from reference TRBV5-1 and TRBJ2-3): KAGVTQTPRYLIKTRGQQVTLSCSPISGHRSVSWYQQTPGQGLQFLFEYFSETQRNKGNFPGRFSGRQFSNSRSEMNVSTLELGDSALYLCASSLTGTDSTDTQYFGPGTRLTVL.

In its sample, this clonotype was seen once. The CDR3 region is CSARSPTAVEGYTF. CDR3 coding DNA: TGCAGTGCTAGATCCCCCACAGCAGTGGAAGGCTACACCTTC. This chain uses TRBV20-1 with TRBJ1-2; no clear D. The V end lost 2 bases, the J end lost 8 bases, and 18 bases lay between the germline ends. The CDR3 length is 14 residues. Germline CDR1 and CDR2: DFQATT and SNEGSKA (reference sequence).

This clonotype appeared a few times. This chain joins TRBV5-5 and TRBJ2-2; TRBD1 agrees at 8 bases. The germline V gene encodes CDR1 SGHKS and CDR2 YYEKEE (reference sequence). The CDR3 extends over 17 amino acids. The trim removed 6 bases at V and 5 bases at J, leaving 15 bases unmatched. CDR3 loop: CASTLGPGTGDTGELFF. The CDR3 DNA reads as TGTGCCAGCACTCTGGGACCAGGGACAGGTGATACCGGGGAGCTGTTTTTT. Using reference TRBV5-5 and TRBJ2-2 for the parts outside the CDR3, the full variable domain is DAGVTQSPTHLIKTRGQQVTLRCSPISGHKSVSWYQQVLGQGPQFIFQYYEKEERGRGNFPDRFSARQFPNYSSELNVNALLLGDSALYLCASTLGPGTGDTGELFFGEGSRLTVL.

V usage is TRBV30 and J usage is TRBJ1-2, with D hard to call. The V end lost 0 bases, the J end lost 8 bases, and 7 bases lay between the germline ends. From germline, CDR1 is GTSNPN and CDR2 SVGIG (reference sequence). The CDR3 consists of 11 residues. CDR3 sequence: CAWSVLSGYTF. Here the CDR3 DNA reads TGTGCCTGGAGTGTACTTTCCGGCTACACCTTC.

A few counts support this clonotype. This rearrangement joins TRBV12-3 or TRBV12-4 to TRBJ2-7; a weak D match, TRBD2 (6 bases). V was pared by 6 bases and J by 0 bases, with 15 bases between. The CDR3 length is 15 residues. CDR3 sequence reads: CASRAGLGLSYEQYF. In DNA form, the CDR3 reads TGTGCCAGCAGGGCGGGACTGGGCCTCTCCTACGAGCAGTACTTC.

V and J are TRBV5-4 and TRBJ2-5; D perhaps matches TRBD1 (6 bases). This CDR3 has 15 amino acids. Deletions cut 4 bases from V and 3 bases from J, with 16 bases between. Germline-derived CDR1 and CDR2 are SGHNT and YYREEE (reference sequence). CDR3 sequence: CASSPGASAKETQYF. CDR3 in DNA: TGTGCCAGCAGCCCAGGGGCGTCTGCGAAAGAGACCCAGTACTTC. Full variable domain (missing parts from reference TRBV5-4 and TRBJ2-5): ETGVTQSPTHLIKTRGQQVTLRCSSQSGHNTVSWYQQALGQGPQFIFQYYREEENGRGNFPPRFSGLQFPNYSSELNVNALELDDSALYLCASSPGASAKETQYFGPGTRLLVL.

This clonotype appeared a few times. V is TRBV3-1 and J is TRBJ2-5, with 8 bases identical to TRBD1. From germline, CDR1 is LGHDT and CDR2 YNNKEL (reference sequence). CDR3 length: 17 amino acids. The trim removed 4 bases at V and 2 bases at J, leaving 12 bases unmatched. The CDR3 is CASSPPRTGIRQETQYF. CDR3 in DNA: TGTGCCAGCAGCCCTCCGCGGACAGGGATAAGGCAAGAGACCCAGTACTTC.

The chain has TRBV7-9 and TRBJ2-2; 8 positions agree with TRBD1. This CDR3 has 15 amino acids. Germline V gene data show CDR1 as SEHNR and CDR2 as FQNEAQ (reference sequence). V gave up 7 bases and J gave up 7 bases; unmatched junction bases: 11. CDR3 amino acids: CASTRAGGSFGELFF. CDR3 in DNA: TGTGCCAGCACCCGGGCAGGGGGCTCATTCGGGGAGCTGTTTTTT.

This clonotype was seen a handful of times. CDR3 bases: TGTGCCAGCAGTAAACTAGGGCTAGCGGGAGGTGGGGATGAGCAGTTCTTC. The encoded protein is CASSKLGLAGGGDEQFF. The V and J genes are TRBV28 and TRBJ2-1; TRBD2 agrees at 11 bases. Germline-derived CDR1 and CDR2 are MDHEN and SYDVKM. The V gene end was trimmed by 5 bases and the J gene end by 8 bases; junction bases not matched to a gene: 14. This CDR3 region has 17 residues.

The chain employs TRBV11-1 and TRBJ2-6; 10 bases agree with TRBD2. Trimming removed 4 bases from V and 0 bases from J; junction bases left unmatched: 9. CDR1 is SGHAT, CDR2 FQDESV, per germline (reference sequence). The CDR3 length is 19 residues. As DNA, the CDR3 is TGTGCCAGCAGCTCCGGACTAGCGGAGACAGTCTCTGGGGCCAACGTCCTGACTTTC. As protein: CASSSGLAETVSGANVLTF. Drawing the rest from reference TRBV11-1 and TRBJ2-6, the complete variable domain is EAEVAQSPRYKITEKSQAVAFWCDPISGHATLYWYRQILGQGPELLVQFQDESVVDDSQLPKDRFSAERLKGVDSTLKIQPAELGDSAMYLCASSSGLAETVSGANVLTFGAGSRLTVL.

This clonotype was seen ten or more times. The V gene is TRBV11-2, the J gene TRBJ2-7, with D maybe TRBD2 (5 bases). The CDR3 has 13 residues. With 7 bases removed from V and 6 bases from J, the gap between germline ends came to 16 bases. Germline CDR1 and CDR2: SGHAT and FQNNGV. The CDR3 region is CASTPTGVGEQYF. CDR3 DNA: TGTGCCAGCACCCCAACCGGGGTCGGCGAGCAGTACTTC.

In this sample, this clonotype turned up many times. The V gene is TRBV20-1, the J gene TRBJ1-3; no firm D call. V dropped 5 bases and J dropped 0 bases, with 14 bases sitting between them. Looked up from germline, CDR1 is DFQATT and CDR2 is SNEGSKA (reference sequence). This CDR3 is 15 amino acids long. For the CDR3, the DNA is TGCAGTGCTGGCGTTCTGAGGGCCTCTGGAAACACCATATATTTT. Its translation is CSAGVLRASGNTIYF.

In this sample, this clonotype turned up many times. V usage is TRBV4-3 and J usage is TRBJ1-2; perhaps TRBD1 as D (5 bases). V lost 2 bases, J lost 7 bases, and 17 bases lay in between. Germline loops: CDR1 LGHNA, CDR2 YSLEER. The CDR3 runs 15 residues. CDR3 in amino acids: CASSQLGEAGSGYTF. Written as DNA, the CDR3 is TGCGCCAGCAGCCAACTCGGTGAGGCAGGGAGTGGCTACACCTTC.

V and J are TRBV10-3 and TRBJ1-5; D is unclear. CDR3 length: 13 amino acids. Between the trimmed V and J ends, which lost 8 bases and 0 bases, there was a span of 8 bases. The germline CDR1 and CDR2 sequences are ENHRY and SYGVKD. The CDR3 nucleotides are TGTGCCATCGGTAGGGATAGCAATCAGCCCCAGCATTTT. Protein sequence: CAIGRDSNQPQHF.

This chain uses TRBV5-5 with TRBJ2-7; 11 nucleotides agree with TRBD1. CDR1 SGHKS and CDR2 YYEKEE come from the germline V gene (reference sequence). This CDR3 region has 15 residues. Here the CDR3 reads CASSFYDRPRGQGVV. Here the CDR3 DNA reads TGTGCCAGCAGCTTCTATGACCGGCCTAGGGGACAGGGGGTCGTC.

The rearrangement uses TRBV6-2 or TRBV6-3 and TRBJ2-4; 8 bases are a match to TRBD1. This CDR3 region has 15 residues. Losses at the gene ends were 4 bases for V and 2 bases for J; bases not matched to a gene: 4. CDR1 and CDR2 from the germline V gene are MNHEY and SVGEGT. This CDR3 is CASSSRTGPKNIQYF. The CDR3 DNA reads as TGTGCCAGCAGTTCCCGGACAGGGCCCAAAAACATTCAGTACTTC.

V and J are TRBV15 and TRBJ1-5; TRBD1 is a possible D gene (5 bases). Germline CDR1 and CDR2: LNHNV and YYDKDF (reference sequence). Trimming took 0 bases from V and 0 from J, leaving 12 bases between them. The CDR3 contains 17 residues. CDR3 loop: CATSRDGDRYSNQPQHF. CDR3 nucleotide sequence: TGTGCCACCAGCAGAGATGGGGACCGGTATAGCAATCAGCCCCAGCATTTT.

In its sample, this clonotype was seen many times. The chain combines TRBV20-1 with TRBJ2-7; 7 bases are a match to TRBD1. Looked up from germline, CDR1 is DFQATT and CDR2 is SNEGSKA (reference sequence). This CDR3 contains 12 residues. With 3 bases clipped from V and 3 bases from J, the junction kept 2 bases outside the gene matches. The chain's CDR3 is CSARPGGYEQYF. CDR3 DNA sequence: TGCAGTGCTAGGCCAGGGGGCTACGAGCAGTACTTC.